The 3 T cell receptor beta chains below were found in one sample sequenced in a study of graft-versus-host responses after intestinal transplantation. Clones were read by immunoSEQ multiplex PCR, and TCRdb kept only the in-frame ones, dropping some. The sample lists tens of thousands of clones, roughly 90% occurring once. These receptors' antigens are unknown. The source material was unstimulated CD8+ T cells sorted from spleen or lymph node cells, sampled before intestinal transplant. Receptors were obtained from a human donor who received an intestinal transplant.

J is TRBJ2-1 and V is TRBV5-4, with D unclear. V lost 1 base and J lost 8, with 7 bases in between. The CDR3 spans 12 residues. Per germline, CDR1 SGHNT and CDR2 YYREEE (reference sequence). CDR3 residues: CASSLYADEQFF. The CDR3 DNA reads TGTGCCAGCAGCTTGTACGCGGATGAGCAGTTCTTC.

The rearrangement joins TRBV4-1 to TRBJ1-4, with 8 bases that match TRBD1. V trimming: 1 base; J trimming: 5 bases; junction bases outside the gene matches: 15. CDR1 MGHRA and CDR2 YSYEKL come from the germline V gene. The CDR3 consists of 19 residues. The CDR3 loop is CASSQGIELEGQENEKLFF. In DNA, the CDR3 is TGCGCCAGCAGCCAAGGAATCGAATTGGAGGGACAGGAGAATGAAAAACTGTTTTTT.

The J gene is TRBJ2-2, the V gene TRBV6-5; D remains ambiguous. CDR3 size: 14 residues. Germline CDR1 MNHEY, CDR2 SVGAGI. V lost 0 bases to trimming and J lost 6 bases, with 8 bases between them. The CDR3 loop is CASSYSSEAGELFF. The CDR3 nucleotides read TGTGCCAGCAGTTACTCGAGTGAGGCCGGGGAGCTGTTTTTT.